This T cell receptor beta chain was identified during a study of cytomegalovirus exposure and HLA in healthy donors. PCR primers comprised 60 Vbeta and 13 Jbeta primers. Only in-frame clones appear in the TCRdb table, and some are missing; sequencing was by immunoSEQ multiplex PCR. The table lists approximately 110,000 clones. Overall study findings and caveats: Many donors shared some public TCRs, even though most TCR sequences were rare. Later, TCR association rates were found to vary by HLA locus, highest for DRB1 and lowest for HLA-C. The analysis excluded some indistinguishable V segments, including TRBV6-2 and TRBV6-3.

Trimming left V 5 bases short and J 6 bases short, with 25 bases between. The CDR3 has 17 amino acids. Germline V gene data show CDR1 as LNHDA and CDR2 as SQIVND (reference sequence). Comments on this clone: Antigen specificity is unknown.

The sample taken for sequencing was PBMCs. The chain couples TRBV19 to TRBJ1-1, with D tentatively TRBD1 (5 bases). The receptor comes from a man aged 50 or older in good health and CMV-seronegative. The CDR3 sequence is CASSPRGSQSPRAEAFF. The CDR3 bases are TGTGCCAGTAGTCCCCGGGGGTCCCAATCACCGCGTGCTGAAGCTTTCTTT.